This TCR beta chain was sequenced for a study of cytomegalovirus exposure and HLA in healthy donors. Study context: Some 85 million unique TCRs, all from HLA-typed donors, were included in an early release of the data. Study-wide findings and caveats: Reports indicated that the classifier achieved high specificity and sensitivity in diagnosing cytomegalovirus status. The listing of roughly 160 TCR beta chains classed them as cytomegalovirus-associated. Through in vitro validation, three CMV-associated chains were shown to be specific for CMV antigens.

The primer mix had 60 Vbeta and 13 Jbeta primers. Only in-frame clones appear in the TCRdb table, and some are missing; sequencing was by immunoSEQ multiplex PCR. The data show approximately 150,000 clones, approximately 80% seen once. Notes on this clone: Its antigen is as yet unknown.

The length of the CDR3 is 14 residues. Germline lookup yields CDR1 MDHEN and CDR2 SYDVKM. The ends were cut back, 5 bases at V and 5 bases at J, with 16 bases in the middle. Sequenced: PBMCs. The chain uses TRBV28 and TRBJ2-7, with a weak D call TRBD2 (5 bases). The TCR comes from a woman in her thirties or forties in good health and CMV-seropositive. The CDR3 region is CASSPPISGNEQYF. CDR3 sequence (DNA): TGTGCCAGCAGTCCTCCAATTTCCGGGAACGAGCAGTACTTC.